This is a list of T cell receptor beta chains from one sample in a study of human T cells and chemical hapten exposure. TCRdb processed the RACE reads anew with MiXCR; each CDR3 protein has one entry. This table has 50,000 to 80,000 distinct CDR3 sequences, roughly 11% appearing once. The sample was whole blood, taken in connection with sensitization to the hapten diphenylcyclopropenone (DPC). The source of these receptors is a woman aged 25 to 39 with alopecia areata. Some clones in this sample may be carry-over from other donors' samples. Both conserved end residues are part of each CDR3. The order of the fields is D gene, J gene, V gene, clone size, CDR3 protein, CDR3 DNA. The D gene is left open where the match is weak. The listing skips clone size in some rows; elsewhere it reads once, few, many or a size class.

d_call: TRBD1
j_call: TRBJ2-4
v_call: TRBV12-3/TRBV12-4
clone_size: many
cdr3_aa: CASRVQGGGQGIQYF
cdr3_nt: TGTGCCAGCAGAGTACAGGGGGGTGGCCAGGGCATTCAGTACTTC

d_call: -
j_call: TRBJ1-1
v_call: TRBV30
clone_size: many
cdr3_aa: CAWSRDTAEAFF
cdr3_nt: TGTGCCTGGAGCCGGGACACCGCCGAAGCTTTCTTT

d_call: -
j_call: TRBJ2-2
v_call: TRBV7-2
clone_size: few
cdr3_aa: CASSLGPHDTGELFF
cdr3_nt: TGTGCCAGCAGCTTAGGTCCCCACGACACCGGGGAGCTGTTTTTT

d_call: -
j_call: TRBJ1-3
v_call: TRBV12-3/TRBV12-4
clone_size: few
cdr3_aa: CASTPLGNTIYF
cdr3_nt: TGTGCCAGCACCCCTCTTGGAAACACCATATATTTT

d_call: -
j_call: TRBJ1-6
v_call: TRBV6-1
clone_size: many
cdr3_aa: CASSEGGPLHF
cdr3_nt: TGTGCCAGCAGTGAAGGGGGACCCCTCCACTTT

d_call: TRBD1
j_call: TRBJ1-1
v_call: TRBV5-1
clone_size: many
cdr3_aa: CASSWDRGEDEAFF
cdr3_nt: TGCGCCAGCAGCTGGGACAGGGGCGAGGATGAAGCTTTCTTT

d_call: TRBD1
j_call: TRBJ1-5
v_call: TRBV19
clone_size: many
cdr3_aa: CASSTLYRGNNQPQHF
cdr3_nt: TGTGCCAGTAGTACGCTTTACAGGGGTAACAATCAGCCCCAGCATTTT

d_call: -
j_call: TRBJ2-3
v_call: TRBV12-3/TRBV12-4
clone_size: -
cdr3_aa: CASSRVSTDTQYF
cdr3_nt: TGTGCCAGCAGCCGCGTTAGCACAGATACGCAGTATTTT

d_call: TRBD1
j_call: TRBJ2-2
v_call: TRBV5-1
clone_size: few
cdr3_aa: CASSDGQGATGELFF
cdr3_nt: TGCGCCAGCAGTGACGGACAGGGGGCGACCGGGGAGCTGTTTTTT

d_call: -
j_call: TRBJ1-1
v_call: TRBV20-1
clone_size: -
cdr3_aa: CSGNSQGRHTEAFF
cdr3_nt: TGCAGTGGTAATTCTCAGGGGAGGCACACTGAAGCTTTCTTT

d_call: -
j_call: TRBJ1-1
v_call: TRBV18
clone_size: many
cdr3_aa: CASSPPGGLNTEAFF
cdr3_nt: TGTGCCAGCTCACCACCGGGGGGTTTGAACACTGAAGCTTTCTTT

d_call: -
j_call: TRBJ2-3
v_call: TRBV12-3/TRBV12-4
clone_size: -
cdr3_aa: CASSTGQGRTDTQYF
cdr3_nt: TGTGCCAGCAGTACTGGGCAGGGCCGCACAGATACGCAGTATTTT

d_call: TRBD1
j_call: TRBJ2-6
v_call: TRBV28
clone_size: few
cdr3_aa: CASSQGVGSGANVLTF
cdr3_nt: TGTGCCAGCAGTCAGGGGGTTGGCTCTGGGGCCAACGTCCTGACTTTC

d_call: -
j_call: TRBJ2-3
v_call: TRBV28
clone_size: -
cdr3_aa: CASSSSRRVGTDTQYF
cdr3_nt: TGTGCCAGCAGTTCGTCTAGGAGGGTGGGCACAGATACGCAGTATTTT

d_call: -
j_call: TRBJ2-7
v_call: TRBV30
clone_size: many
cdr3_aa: CAWSGGEYEQYF
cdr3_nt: TGTGCCTGGAGTGGCGGCGAGTACGAGCAGTACTTC

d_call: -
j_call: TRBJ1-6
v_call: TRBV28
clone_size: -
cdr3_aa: CASSSGRSSPLHF
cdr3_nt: TGTGCCAGCAGTTCCGGGAGGAGTTCACCCCTCCACTTT

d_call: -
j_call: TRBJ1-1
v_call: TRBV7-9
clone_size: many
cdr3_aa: CASSLAGYTEAFF
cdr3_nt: TGTGCCAGCAGCTTAGCGGGGTACACTGAAGCTTTCTTT

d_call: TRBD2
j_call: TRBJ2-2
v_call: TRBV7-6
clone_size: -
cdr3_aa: CASSLRPGGLNTGELFF
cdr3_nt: TGTGCCAGCAGCCTTCGCCCGGGGGGTTTAAACACCGGGGAGCTGTTTTTT

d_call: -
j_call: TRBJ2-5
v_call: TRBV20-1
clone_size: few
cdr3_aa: CSAIRRRGETQYF
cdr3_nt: TGCAGTGCTATCCGGCGGCGTGGAGAGACCCAGTACTTC

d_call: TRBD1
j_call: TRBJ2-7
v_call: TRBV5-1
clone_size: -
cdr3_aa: CASSLLEQGASYEQYF
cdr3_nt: TGCGCCAGCAGCTTGTTGGAGCAGGGGGCTTCCTACGAGCAGTACTTC

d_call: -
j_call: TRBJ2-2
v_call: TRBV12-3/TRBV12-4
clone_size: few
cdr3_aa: CASSLGTSIGTGELFF
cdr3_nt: TGTGCCAGCAGTTTAGGGACCTCCATCGGCACCGGGGAGCTGTTTTTT

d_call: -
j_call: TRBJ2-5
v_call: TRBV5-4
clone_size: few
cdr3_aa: CASSPRTAFQETQYF
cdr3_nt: TGTGCCAGCAGCCCCAGGACAGCTTTCCAAGAGACCCAGTACTTC

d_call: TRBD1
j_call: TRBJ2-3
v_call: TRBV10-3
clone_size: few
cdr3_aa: CAISDSRGLRDTQYF
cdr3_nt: TGTGCCATCAGTGACTCCAGGGGGCTCAGAGATACGCAGTATTTT

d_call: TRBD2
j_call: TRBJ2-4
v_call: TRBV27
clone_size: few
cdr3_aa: CASSLTGTSGGLNIQYF
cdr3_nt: TGTGCCAGCAGTTTAACGGGGACTAGCGGGGGGCTAAACATTCAGTACTTC

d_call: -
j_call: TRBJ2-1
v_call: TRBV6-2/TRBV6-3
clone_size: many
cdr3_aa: CASSEGGANNEQFF
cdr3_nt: TGTGCCAGCAGTGAGGGGGGGGCCAACAATGAGCAGTTCTTC

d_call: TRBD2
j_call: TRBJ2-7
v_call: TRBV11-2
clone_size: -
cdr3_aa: CASSFSPVASGPYEQYF
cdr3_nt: TGTGCCAGCAGCTTTTCACCGGTTGCTAGCGGGCCCTACGAGCAGTACTTC

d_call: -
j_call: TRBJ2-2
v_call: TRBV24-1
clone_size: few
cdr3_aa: CATSDAGAPNTGELFF
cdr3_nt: TGTGCCACCAGTGACGCTGGGGCACCGAACACCGGGGAGCTGTTTTTT

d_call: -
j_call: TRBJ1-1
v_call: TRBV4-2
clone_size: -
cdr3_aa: CASSQDRPIFTEAFF
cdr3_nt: TGTGCCAGCAGCCAAGATCGCCCAATCTTTACTGAAGCTTTCTTT

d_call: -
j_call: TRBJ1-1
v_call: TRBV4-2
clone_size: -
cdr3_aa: CASSQAGGPLGEAFF
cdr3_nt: TGTGCCAGCAGCCAGGCCGGGGGCCCTCTAGGAGAAGCTTTCTTT

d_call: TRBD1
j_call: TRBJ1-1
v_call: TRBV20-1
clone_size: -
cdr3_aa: CSPRAPGQGNTEAFF
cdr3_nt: TGCAGTCCTAGAGCCCCGGGACAGGGGAACACTGAAGCTTTCTTT

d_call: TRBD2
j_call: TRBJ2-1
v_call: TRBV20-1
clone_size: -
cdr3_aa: CSAPTLAGALNEQFF
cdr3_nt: TGCAGTGCTCCCACCCTAGCGGGTGCACTAAATGAGCAGTTCTTC

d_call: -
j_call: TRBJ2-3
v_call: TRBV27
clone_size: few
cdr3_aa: CASRTIRDTDTQYF
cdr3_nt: TGTGCCAGCAGAACCATCAGGGACACAGATACGCAGTATTTT

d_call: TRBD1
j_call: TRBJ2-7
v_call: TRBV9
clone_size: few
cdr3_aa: CASSVAPGQGYEQYF
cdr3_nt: TGTGCCAGCAGCGTAGCTCCGGGACAGGGGTACGAGCAGTACTTC

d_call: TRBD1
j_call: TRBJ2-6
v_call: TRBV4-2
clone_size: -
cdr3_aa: CASSQGGQGALGANVLTF
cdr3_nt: TGTGCCAGCAGCCAGGGTGGACAGGGGGCGCTTGGGGCCAACGTCCTGACTTTC

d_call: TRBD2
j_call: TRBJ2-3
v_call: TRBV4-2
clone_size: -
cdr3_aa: CASSQSPTSGVGDTQYF
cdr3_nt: TGTGCCAGCAGCCAAAGCCCGACTAGCGGGGTCGGCGATACGCAGTATTTT

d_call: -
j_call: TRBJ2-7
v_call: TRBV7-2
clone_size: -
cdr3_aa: CASSLRVSHTYEQYF
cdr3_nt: TGTGCCAGCAGCTTAAGGGTCAGCCACACCTACGAGCAGTACTTC

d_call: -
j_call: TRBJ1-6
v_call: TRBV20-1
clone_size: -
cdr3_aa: CSARGGTYNSPLHF
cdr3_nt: TGCAGTGCTCGCGGCGGGACCTATAATTCACCCCTCCACTTT

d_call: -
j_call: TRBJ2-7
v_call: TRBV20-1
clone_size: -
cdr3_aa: CSANGGTPYEQYF
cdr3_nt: TGCAGTGCCAATGGTGGGACCCCCTACGAGCAGTACTTC

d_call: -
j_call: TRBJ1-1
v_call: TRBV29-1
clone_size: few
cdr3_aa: CSVEDHRVGNTEAFF
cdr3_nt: TGCAGCGTTGAAGATCACAGGGTAGGGAACACTGAAGCTTTCTTT

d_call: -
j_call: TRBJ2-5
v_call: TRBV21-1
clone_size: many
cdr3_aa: CASIAQGQRYQETQYF
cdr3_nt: TGTGCCAGCATCGCTCAGGGACAGCGGTACCAAGAGACCCAGTACTTC

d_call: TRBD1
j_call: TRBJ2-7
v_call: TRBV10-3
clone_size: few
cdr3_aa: CAISERDRGFGEQYF
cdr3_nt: TGTGCCATCAGTGAAAGGGACAGGGGGTTCGGCGAGCAGTACTTC

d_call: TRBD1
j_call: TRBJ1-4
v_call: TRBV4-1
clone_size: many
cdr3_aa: CASSQDGQGGEKLFF
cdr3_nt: TGCGCCAGCAGCCAAGACGGACAGGGTGGTGAAAAACTGTTTTTT

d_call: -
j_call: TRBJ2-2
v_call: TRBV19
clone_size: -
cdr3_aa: CASSGTANTGELFF
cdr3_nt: TGTGCCAGTAGCGGGACGGCGAACACCGGGGAGCTGTTTTTT

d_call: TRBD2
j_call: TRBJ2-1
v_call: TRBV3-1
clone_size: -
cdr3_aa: CASSLRGLAGAYNEQFF
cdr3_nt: TGTGCCAGCAGCTTGAGAGGGCTAGCGGGAGCCTACAATGAGCAGTTCTTC

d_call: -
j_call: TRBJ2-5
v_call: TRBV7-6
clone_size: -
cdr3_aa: CASSPGRETQYF
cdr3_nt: TGTGCCAGCAGCCCAGGGCGGGAGACCCAGTACTTC

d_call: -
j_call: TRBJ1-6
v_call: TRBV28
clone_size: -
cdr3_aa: CASKTDSPLHF
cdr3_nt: TGTGCCAGCAAGACCGATTCACCCCTCCACTTT